The source of this T cell receptor beta chain is a study of OX40 agonist ivuxolimab in advanced cancers. From germline, CDR1 is GTSNPN and CDR2 SVGIG (reference sequence). Trimming left V 2 bases short and J 10 bases short, with 15 bases between. This CDR3 region has 13 residues. Comments on this clone: Its cognate antigen is unknown.

Findings and limits, study-wide: Blood T cells, both CD4+ and CD8+, expanded clonally by week 6 at 0.1 to 3.0 mg/kg. On average, CD8+ T cells had more expanded clones than CD4+.

The protocol was immunoSEQ multiplex PCR, while the TCRdb copy is restricted to in-frame clones and leaves out a portion. The data contain roughly 55,000 clones, around 80% of them singletons. The sequenced sample was CD4+ or CD8+ T cells sorted from blood, obtained in a trial of the OX40 agonist ivuxolimab. The chain combines TRBV30 with TRBJ2-4; unclear D gene. This sequence originates from an adult with an advanced solid tumor such as melanoma, head and neck, liver or kidney cancer. CDR3: CAWSKGDMTIQYF. CDR3 sequence (DNA): TGTGCCTGGAGTAAGGGCGACATGACGATTCAGTACTTC.